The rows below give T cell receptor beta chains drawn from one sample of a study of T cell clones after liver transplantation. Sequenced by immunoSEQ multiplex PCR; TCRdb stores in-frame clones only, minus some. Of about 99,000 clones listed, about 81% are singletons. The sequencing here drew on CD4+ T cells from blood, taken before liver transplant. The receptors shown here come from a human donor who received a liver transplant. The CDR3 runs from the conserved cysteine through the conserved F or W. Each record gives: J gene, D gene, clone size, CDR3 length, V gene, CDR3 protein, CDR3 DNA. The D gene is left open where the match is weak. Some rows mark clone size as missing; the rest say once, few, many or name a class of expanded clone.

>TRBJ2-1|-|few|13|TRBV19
CASRDRGYNEQFF
TGTGCCAGTAGGGACAGAGGCTACAATGAGCAGTTCTTC
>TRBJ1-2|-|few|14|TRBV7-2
CASSLAGRGYGYTF
TGTGCCAGCAGCTTAGCGGGACGGGGCTATGGCTACACCTTC
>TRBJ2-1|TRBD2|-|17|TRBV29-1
CSVDPPSGKNGGNEQFF
TGCAGCGTTGACCCCCCCAGCGGGAAAAACGGGGGCAATGAGCAGTTCTTC
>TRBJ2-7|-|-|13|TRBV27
CASSLRGSYEQYF
TGTGCCAGCAGCCTCCGTGGCTCCTACGAGCAGTACTTC
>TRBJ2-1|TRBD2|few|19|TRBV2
CASSDGLAGDGLSDNEQFF
TGTGCCAGCAGTGACGGGCTAGCGGGGGATGGTTTGAGCGACAATGAGCAGTTCTTC
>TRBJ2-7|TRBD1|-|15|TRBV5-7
CASSLPGQVTYEQYF
TGTGCCAGCAGCTTGCCGGGACAGGTAACCTACGAGCAGTACTTC
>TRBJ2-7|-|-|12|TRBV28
CASSISRDLKYF
TGTGCCAGCAGTATCAGCCGGGACTTGAAGTACTTC
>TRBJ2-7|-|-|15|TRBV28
CASSPPTGSSYEQYF
TGTGCCAGCAGTCCCCCCACAGGGAGCTCCTACGAGCAGTACTTC
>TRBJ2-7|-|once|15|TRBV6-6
CASSYSGNSPYEQYF
TGTGCCAGCAGTTACTCAGGAAATTCACCCTACGAGCAGTACTTC
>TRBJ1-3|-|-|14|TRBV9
CASSRGGVGNTIYF
TGTGCCAGCAGCCGGGGAGGGGTTGGAAACACCATATATTTT
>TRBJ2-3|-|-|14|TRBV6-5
CASNNRLGPDTQYF
TGTGCCAGCAACAACCGACTAGGACCGGATACGCAGTATTTT
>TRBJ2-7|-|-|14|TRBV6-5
CASSRAVTSYEQYF
TGTGCCAGCAGTCGAGCGGTGACTTCCTACGAGCAGTACTTC
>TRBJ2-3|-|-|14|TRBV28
CASNLAPSTDTQYF
TGTGCCAGCAACCTAGCGCCGAGCACAGATACGCAGTATTTT
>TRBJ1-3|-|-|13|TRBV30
CAWSVLSGNTIYF
TGTGCCTGGAGTGTACTCTCTGGAAACACCATATATTTT
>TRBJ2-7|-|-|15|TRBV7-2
CASSPQEGRMDEQYF
TGTGCCAGCAGCCCCCAAGAGGGGCGCATGGACGAGCAGTACTTC
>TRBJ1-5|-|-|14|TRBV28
CASQLGGSGQPQHF
TGTGCCAGCCAGTTAGGAGGGTCAGGTCAGCCCCAGCATTTT